The subject of this entry is one T cell receptor (beta chain). This record comes from a study of T cell responses to AZD1222 COVID-19 vaccine. Here immunoSEQ multiplex PCR was the method, and the copy in TCRdb shows in-frame clones only, minus some. The sample has tens of thousands of clones, 70% to 90% seen once; the top ten hold roughly 1.9%. The origin of this receptor is an adult in good health. The specimen comprised peripheral blood, sampled on day 0 of AZD1222 vaccination.

The CDR3 reads CASNPWGAAGHTQYF. The CDR3, as DNA: TGTGCCAGCAACCCTTGGGGCGCGGCTGGGCATACGCAGTATTTT. This chain joins TRBV27 and TRBJ2-3; weak D call: TRBD1 (5 bases). Deletions cut 7 bases from V and 7 bases from J, with 21 bases between. In germline, CDR1 is MNHEY, CDR2 SMNVEV (reference sequence). The CDR3 has 15 residues.